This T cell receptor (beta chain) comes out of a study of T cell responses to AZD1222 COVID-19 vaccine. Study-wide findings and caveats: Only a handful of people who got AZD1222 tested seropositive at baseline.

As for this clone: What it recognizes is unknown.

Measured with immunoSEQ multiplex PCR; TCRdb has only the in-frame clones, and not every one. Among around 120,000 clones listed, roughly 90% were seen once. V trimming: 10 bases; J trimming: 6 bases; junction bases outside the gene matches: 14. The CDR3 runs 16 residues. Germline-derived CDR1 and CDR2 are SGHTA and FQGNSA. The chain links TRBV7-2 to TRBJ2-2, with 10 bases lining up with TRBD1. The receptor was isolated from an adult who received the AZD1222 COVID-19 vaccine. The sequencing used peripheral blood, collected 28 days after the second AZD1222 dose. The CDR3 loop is CATRRGTGAYAGELFF. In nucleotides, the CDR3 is TGTGCCACCCGTCGCGGGACAGGGGCATACGCCGGGGAGCTGTTTTTT.